Listed below are T cell receptor beta chains from one sample, sequenced in a study of cytomegalovirus exposure and HLA in healthy donors. Clones were sequenced by immunoSEQ multiplex PCR, and TCRdb holds only the in-frame ones, with some missing. The sample lists roughly 180,000 clones; approximately 80% were seen once. Sequencing was carried out using PBMCs. These receptors were collected from a male donor in good health and CMV-seronegative. The CDR3 runs from the conserved cysteine through the conserved F or W. Each record gives: V gene, clone size, J gene, D gene, CDR3 DNA, CDR3 protein. D genes are given only for firm matches. Not all rows give a size; the values are once, few, many and, for expanded clones, a class.

V: TRBV27
size: -
J: TRBJ2-7
D: -
DNA: TGTGCCAGCAGTTTATCGTGGGCCATAGGTGAGGGCTACGAGCAGTACTTC
CDR3: CASSLSWAIGEGYEQYF

V: TRBV6-5
size: -
J: TRBJ2-5
D: -
DNA: TGTGCCAGCAGATCAGGAGGTGAAGAGCAAGAGACCCAGTACTTC
CDR3: CASRSGGEEQETQYF

V: TRBV19
size: -
J: TRBJ2-3
D: TRBD2
DNA: TGTGCCAGTAGTGCGACTAGCGGGAGGGGCACAGATACGCAGTATTTT
CDR3: CASSATSGRGTDTQYF

V: TRBV4-2
size: -
J: TRBJ2-2
D: -
DNA: TGTGCCAGCAGCCAAGAGATGGGAGTCGGTATCGGGGAGCTGTTTTTT
CDR3: CASSQEMGVGIGELFF

V: TRBV7-9
size: -
J: TRBJ2-2
D: -
DNA: TGTGCCACCCGGACAGCGAACACCGGGGAGCTGTTTTTT
CDR3: CATRTANTGELFF

V: TRBV6-5
size: -
J: TRBJ1-4
D: TRBD1
DNA: TGTGCCAGCAGCCAGAGGACAGGATACGGAAAACTGTTTTTT
CDR3: CASSQRTGYGKLFF

V: TRBV7-9
size: -
J: TRBJ2-1
D: TRBD2
DNA: TGTGCCAGCAGCCCCGGAGCGGGAACGAATGAGCAGTTCTTC
CDR3: CASSPGAGTNEQFF

V: TRBV5-1
size: -
J: TRBJ2-3
D: TRBD2
DNA: TGCGCCAGCAGCTACGGACTAGCGTTTCAAGATACGCAGTATTTT
CDR3: CASSYGLAFQDTQYF

V: TRBV4-3
size: -
J: TRBJ1-2
D: -
DNA: TGCGCCAGCAGCCAAGAACAATGGGGCGGCGGCTACACCTTC
CDR3: CASSQEQWGGGYTF

V: TRBV6-1
size: -
J: TRBJ2-7
D: -
DNA: TGTGCCAGCAGTGAAGCGCTAGGAGGTTCCGAGCAGTACTTC
CDR3: CASSEALGGSEQYF

V: TRBV19
size: -
J: TRBJ2-7
D: -
DNA: TGTGCCAGTAGTATAGTCAGCTCCTACGAGCAGTACTTC
CDR3: CASSIVSSYEQYF

V: TRBV10-1
size: -
J: TRBJ2-7
D: TRBD2
DNA: TGCGCCAGCAGAGGAGCGGGAGCTGGGGAGCAGTACTTC
CDR3: CASRGAGAGEQYF

V: TRBV28
size: few
J: TRBJ2-7
D: -
DNA: TGTGCCAGCAGTTTGTCGCAGGGTCCGTGGGAGCAGTACTTC
CDR3: CASSLSQGPWEQYF

V: TRBV7-3
size: -
J: TRBJ2-6
D: -
DNA: TGTGCCAGCAGCGTGGGGGGATACTCTGGGGCCAACGTCCTGACTTTC
CDR3: CASSVGGYSGANVLTF

V: TRBV6-1
size: -
J: TRBJ1-2
D: -
DNA: TGTGCCAGCAGTGAAGCTGGCAGGGTCTATGGCTACACCTTC
CDR3: CASSEAGRVYGYTF

V: TRBV7-9
size: -
J: TRBJ2-3
D: -
DNA: TGTGCCAGCAGCAAGACATCCGGACAAGCAGATACGCAGTATTTT
CDR3: CASSKTSGQADTQYF

V: TRBV18
size: -
J: TRBJ2-3
D: TRBD2
DNA: TGTGCCAGCTCACTCGGGACTAGCGAGCAAGATACGCAGTATTTT
CDR3: CASSLGTSEQDTQYF

V: TRBV28
size: -
J: TRBJ1-2
D: TRBD1
DNA: TGTGCCAGCAGACGCACAGGGGGCCTTAACTATGGCTACACCTTC
CDR3: CASRRTGGLNYGYTF

V: TRBV29-1
size: once
J: TRBJ1-3
D: -
DNA: TGCAGCGTTGAAGATGGCCCGGGAGGAAACACCATATATTTT
CDR3: CSVEDGPGGNTIYF

V: TRBV5-1
size: few
J: TRBJ1-1
D: -
DNA: TGCGCCAGCAGCTTGGACGGTTTGAACACTGAAGCTTTCTTT
CDR3: CASSLDGLNTEAFF

V: TRBV28
size: few
J: TRBJ1-1
D: TRBD1
DNA: TGTGCCAGCAGTCGTTGGAACCAGGGGACAGCTGAAGCTTTCTTT
CDR3: CASSRWNQGTAEAFF

V: TRBV30
size: -
J: TRBJ1-4
D: -
DNA: TGTGCCTGGATCGGGGAAAAACTGTTTTTT
CDR3: CAWIGEKLFF

V: TRBV7-2
size: -
J: TRBJ2-7
D: TRBD2
DNA: TGTGCCAGCAGCTTAAGGAGGCTAGCGGGAGGGGACGAGCAGTACTTC
CDR3: CASSLRRLAGGDEQYF

V: TRBV7-2
size: -
J: TRBJ1-2
D: -
DNA: TGTGCCAGCAGCTTGGACGCGGCAGGGGCCCCATATAACTATGGCTACACCTTC
CDR3: CASSLDAAGAPYNYGYTF

V: TRBV7-8
size: -
J: TRBJ2-3
D: -
DNA: TGTGCCAGCAGCTTAGCACCCAGTAGCACAGATACGCAGTATTTT
CDR3: CASSLAPSSTDTQYF

V: TRBV20-1
size: -
J: TRBJ2-7
D: -
DNA: TGCAGTGCTAGCGCGAACTACGAGCAGTACTTC
CDR3: CSASANYEQYF

V: TRBV9
size: -
J: TRBJ2-3
D: -
DNA: TGTGCCAGCAGCGTCTCCCGGTCCCGGGAATCCACAGATACGCAGTATTTT
CDR3: CASSVSRSRESTDTQYF

V: TRBV9
size: -
J: TRBJ2-1
D: -
DNA: TGTGCCAGCAGCGTAGTCGTGACAGCGTACAATGAGCAGTTCTTC
CDR3: CASSVVVTAYNEQFF

V: TRBV5-4
size: -
J: TRBJ2-1
D: TRBD2
DNA: TGTGCCAGCAGCTTGGCCCGGGGGGGTGAGCAGTTCTTC
CDR3: CASSLARGGEQFF

V: TRBV11-2
size: -
J: TRBJ2-5
D: -
DNA: TGTGCCAGCAGCACCCCGGACTACCCGAAGGAGACCCAGTACTTC
CDR3: CASSTPDYPKETQYF

V: TRBV6-5
size: -
J: TRBJ1-5
D: TRBD1
DNA: TGTGCCAGCAGTTACGGGACAGGGAATCAGCCCCAGCATTTT
CDR3: CASSYGTGNQPQHF

V: TRBV27
size: -
J: TRBJ1-4
D: -
DNA: TGTGCCAGCAGTTTCTCCGGGAAAAGGCGTGAAAAACTGTTTTTT
CDR3: CASSFSGKRREKLFF

V: TRBV11-2
size: -
J: TRBJ2-3
D: -
DNA: TGTGCCAGCAGCTTAGGAGGGAGCACAGATACGCAGTATTTT
CDR3: CASSLGGSTDTQYF

V: TRBV7-9
size: once
J: TRBJ2-7
D: TRBD1
DNA: TGTGCCAGCAGCTTACTGAGGACAGGGGGCGGGGACGAGCAGTACTTC
CDR3: CASSLLRTGGGDEQYF

V: TRBV30
size: -
J: TRBJ2-7
D: TRBD1
DNA: TGTGCCTGGAATTTGCAGGGGGCCCACGAGCAGTACTTC
CDR3: CAWNLQGAHEQYF

V: TRBV5-1
size: -
J: TRBJ2-3
D: TRBD2
DNA: TGCGCCAGCAGCCTAGCGGAGCCGGCCACAGATACGCAGTATTTT
CDR3: CASSLAEPATDTQYF

V: TRBV6-5
size: few
J: TRBJ2-7
D: -
DNA: TGTGCCAGCAGTCCATGGACTACCTCCTACGAGCAGTACTTC
CDR3: CASSPWTTSYEQYF

V: TRBV5-1
size: few
J: TRBJ1-1
D: -
DNA: TGCGCCAGCAGCTTGTCAGGGCAGAACACTGAAGCTTTCTTT
CDR3: CASSLSGQNTEAFF

V: TRBV28
size: -
J: TRBJ2-2
D: -
DNA: TGTGCCAGCAGTTTAGCCGGGGGGCCTAACACCGGGGAGCTGTTTTTT
CDR3: CASSLAGGPNTGELFF

V: TRBV5-4
size: -
J: TRBJ2-1
D: TRBD2
DNA: TGTGCCAGCAGCTTGGTGGGTAGCGGGAGGGCCCCCTCCTACAATGAGCAGTTCTTC
CDR3: CASSLVGSGRAPSYNEQFF

V: TRBV4-1
size: -
J: TRBJ1-4
D: TRBD1
DNA: TGCGCCAGCAGCCAAGATCAGGGGGCAACTGAAAAACTGTTTTTT
CDR3: CASSQDQGATEKLFF

V: TRBV20-1
size: -
J: TRBJ2-7
D: -
DNA: TGCAGTGCTCGGGGTGAGGACGAGCAGTACTTC
CDR3: CSARGEDEQYF

V: TRBV7-6
size: -
J: TRBJ2-1
D: TRBD2
DNA: TGTGCCAGCAGCCGAGAAGCGGGAGGCTCCTACAATGAGCAGTTCTTC
CDR3: CASSREAGGSYNEQFF

V: TRBV7-6
size: -
J: TRBJ2-1
D: -
DNA: TGTGCCAGCAGCTTAGCAGGGGGTACCGTAAACAATGAGCAGTTCTTC
CDR3: CASSLAGGTVNNEQFF

V: TRBV7-8
size: -
J: TRBJ2-7
D: TRBD2
DNA: TGTGCCAGCAGCCCGGGACTAGCGGGAGCCCACACCTACGAGCAGTACTTC
CDR3: CASSPGLAGAHTYEQYF

V: TRBV5-4
size: once
J: TRBJ2-3
D: TRBD2
DNA: TGTGCCAGCAGCCCTACCGCGGGGGGTGGCACAGATACGCAGTATTTT
CDR3: CASSPTAGGGTDTQYF

V: TRBV4-2
size: -
J: TRBJ1-2
D: -
DNA: TGTGCCAGCAGCCTTAGACAGCGTGGCTACACCTTC
CDR3: CASSLRQRGYTF

V: TRBV11-2
size: -
J: TRBJ1-4
D: -
DNA: TGTGCCAGCAGCTTTAGAGGTGTGTCAGAAAAACTGTTTTTT
CDR3: CASSFRGVSEKLFF